What follows are 20 T cell receptor beta chains derived from one specimen sequenced in a study of identical twins. TCRdb reprocessed the 5' RACE reads via MiXCR and lists one record per CDR3 protein. The table has around 370,000 distinct CDR3 sequences, approximately 9.1% seen once; the top ten hold approximately 9.3%. Sequenced sample: naive T cells sorted from blood. The receptors were gathered from a woman aged 45-65 years in good health.

At least ten counts were recorded for this clonotype. The chain uses TRBV20-1 and TRBJ2-1; 12 bases are shared with TRBD2. J gave up 9 bases and V 4 bases, and 13 bases lay outside the gene matches. The CDR3 runs 16 residues. Per germline, CDR1 DFQATT and CDR2 SNEGSKA (reference sequence). CDR3 bases: TGCAGTGCTAAAACCCTAGCGGGAGGGTTTAGGAGTGAGCAGTTCTTC. It specifies CSAKTLAGGFRSEQFF.

Many counts were recorded for this clonotype. This chain joins TRBV9 and TRBJ1-5, with D hard to call. This CDR3 contains 15 residues. With 4 bases removed from V and 3 bases from J, the gap between germline ends came to 14 bases. Germline V gene data show CDR1 as SGDLS and CDR2 as YYNGEE. Here the CDR3 reads CASSSEGGPNQPQHF. CDR3 DNA sequence: TGTGCCAGCAGCTCAGAGGGCGGCCCCAATCAGCCCCAGCATTTT.

This clonotype turned up a few times. The chain carries TRBV3-1 and TRBJ2-1; maybe TRBD2 (6 bases). The ends were cut back, 4 bases at V and 6 bases at J, with 10 bases in the middle. CDR3 length: 13 amino acids. Germline lookup yields CDR1 LGHDT and CDR2 YNNKEL (reference sequence). The DNA of the CDR3 is TGTGCCAGCAGCCGAGGACTAACCAATGAGCAGTTCTTC. Translation gives CASSRGLTNEQFF.

This clonotype was seen more than once but under ten times. The V call is TRBV10-2, the J call TRBJ2-1; the D call may be TRBD1 or TRBD2 (5 bases each). This CDR3 has 13 amino acids. CDR1 and CDR2 from the germline V gene are WSHSY and SAAADI. The V end lost 8 bases, the J end lost 4 bases, and 12 bases lay between the germline ends. The CDR3 DNA sequence: TGCGCCAGCGGGTGGGACGATTACAATGAGCAGTTCTTC. It translates to CASGWDDYNEQFF.

This clonotype showed up just a few times. This sequence joins TRBV19 and TRBJ1-1; D call uncertain. The CDR3 length is 13 residues. Germline CDR1 and CDR2: LNHDA and SQIVND (reference sequence). The ends were cut back, 9 bases at V and 1 base at J, with 12 bases in the middle. The CDR3 bases are TGTGCCAGCTGTGTACGGGGGAACACTGAAGCTTTCTTT. It encodes CASCVRGNTEAFF.

This clonotype was seen repeatedly, ten times or more. V is TRBV24-1 and J is TRBJ2-3, with D perhaps TRBD2 (5 bases). Germline CDR1 and CDR2: KGHDR and SFDVKD. V was cut by 9 bases and J by 2 bases, with 11 bases left in between. The CDR3 is 13 amino acids. CDR3 nucleotide sequence: TGTGCCACCCGGGATCTAATCACAGATACGCAGTATTTT. Its translation is CATRDLITDTQYF.

In its sample, this clonotype was seen many times. The rearrangement joins TRBV9 to TRBJ1-5, with a weak D call TRBD1 (5 bases). The CDR3 consists of 13 residues. CDR1 is SGDLS, CDR2 YYNGEE, per germline. V gave up 3 bases and J gave up 4 bases, with 8 bases separating them. The CDR3 region has the DNA TGTGCCAGCAGCGCCCAGGGAAATCAGCCCCAGCATTTT. The encoded protein is CASSAQGNQPQHF. Combining the CDR3 with reference TRBV9 and TRBJ1-5 gives the whole variable domain DSGVTQTPKHLITATGQRVTLRCSPRSGDLSVYWYQQSLDQGLQFLIQYYNGEERAKGNILERFSAQQFPDLHSELNLSSLELGDSALYFCASSAQGNQPQHFGDGTRLSIL.

In its sample, this clonotype was seen many times. J is TRBJ2-7 and V is TRBV13, with D possibly TRBD1 on 5 matching bases. V dropped 5 bases and J dropped 4 bases, with 18 bases sitting between them. CDR1 PRHDT and CDR2 FYEKMQ come from the germline V gene (reference sequence). CDR3 length: 15 residues. The CDR3 DNA follows: TGTGCCAGCAGCCCGGCAGGGCGTCAACCATACGAGCAGTACTTC. It specifies CASSPAGRQPYEQYF.

In this sample, this clonotype turned up a few times. The chain employs TRBV12-3 or TRBV12-4 and TRBJ2-5, with TRBD1 matching 7 bases. With 3 bases clipped from V and 2 bases from J, the junction kept 3 bases outside the gene matches. The CDR3 is 14 amino acids. In DNA, the CDR3 is TGTGCCAGCAGTTTCCGGGACAGACAAGAGACCCAGTACTTC. It specifies CASSFRDRQETQYF.

This clonotype was counted only a few times. The J gene is TRBJ2-7, the V gene TRBV2; D not resolved. The germline V and J ends were trimmed by 2 bases and 2 bases, with 7 bases remaining between them. Looked up from germline, CDR1 is SNHLY and CDR2 is FYNNEI. This CDR3 is built from 13 residues. The DNA for the CDR3 is TGTGCCAGCAGTGAAAGGGATACCTACGAGCAGTACTTC. Its protein product is CASSERDTYEQYF. Together with reference TRBV2 and TRBJ2-7, the CDR3 gives the full variable domain: EPEVTQTPSHQVTQMGQEVILRCVPISNHLYFYWYRQILGQKVEFLVSFYNNEISEKSEIFDDQFSVERPDGSNFTLKIRSTKLEDSAMYFCASSERDTYEQYFGPGTRLTVT.

V is TRBV12-3 or TRBV12-4 and J is TRBJ2-1; unclear D gene. This CDR3 has 13 amino acids. Trimming removed 6 bases at V and 6 bases at J, with 12 bases between. The CDR3 DNA is TGTGCCAGCAGAACGGAGAACGGCAATGAGCAGTTCTTC. It is translated as CASRTENGNEQFF.

The V gene is TRBV24-1, the J gene TRBJ2-1; D is possibly TRBD2 (7 bases). This CDR3 contains 14 residues. V dropped 10 bases and J dropped 8 bases, with 20 bases sitting between them. The germline CDR1 and CDR2 sequences are KGHDR and SFDVKD. The CDR3, as DNA: TGTGCCACTGGGGAGCGGGGTGGGGGCGATGAGCAGTTCTTC. Its protein is CATGERGGGDEQFF.

This clonotype was counted ten times or more. The rearrangement links TRBV20-1 to TRBJ2-7, with a possible D match to TRBD2 (6 bases). Trimming left V 6 bases short and J 2 bases short, with 14 bases between. Germline V gene data show CDR1 as DFQATT and CDR2 as SNEGSKA (reference sequence). The CDR3 is 13 amino acids. The CDR3 sequence: CSARRDWAYEQYF. The CDR3 nucleotides are TGCAGTGCCAGAAGGGACTGGGCCTACGAGCAGTACTTC.

In its sample, this clonotype was seen a few times. V is TRBV12-3 or TRBV12-4 and J is TRBJ1-1; D is ambiguous. Trimming stripped 7 bases from V and 3 bases from J, with 12 bases between. The length of the CDR3 is 13 residues. CDR3 sequence: CASNRDYDTEAFF. CDR3 bases: TGTGCCAGCAATAGAGACTATGACACTGAAGCTTTCTTT.

The chain uses TRBV7-2 and TRBJ2-3; 9 bases agree with TRBD2. Germline assignment: CDR1 SGHTA and CDR2 FQGNSA. V lost 5 bases and J lost 0; bases outside the gene matches: 15. CDR3 length equals 19 residues. The CDR3 DNA reads TGTGCCAGCAGCACCGACGGCGGTCTAGCGGGACCTAGCACAGATACGCAGTATTTT. Translation gives CASSTDGGLAGPSTDTQYF.

This clonotype was counted many times. The CDR3 loop is CSVEPVPTSTDTQYF. The CDR3 coding sequence is TGCAGCGTTGAACCTGTGCCGACTAGCACAGATACGCAGTATTTT. This rearrangement joins TRBV29-1 to TRBJ2-3; no definite D call. In germline, CDR1 is SQVTM, CDR2 ANQGSEA. Trimming removed 2 bases at V and 0 bases at J, with 12 bases between. The CDR3 totals 15 residues.

This clonotype has ten or more counts. The J gene is TRBJ2-3, the V gene TRBV5-6; unclear D gene. V dropped 2 bases and J dropped 3 bases, with 4 bases sitting between them. Germline V gene sequence: CDR1 SGHDT, CDR2 YYEEEE. The CDR3 spans 12 residues. The DNA for the CDR3 is TGTGCCAGCAGCTTAATGACAGATACGCAGTATTTT. It translates to CASSLMTDTQYF.

This clonotype was counted between two and nine times. The rearrangement links TRBV20-1 to TRBJ2-7; D uncertain. The V end lost 5 bases, the J end lost 2 bases, and 19 bases lay between the germline ends. CDR3 length: 15 residues. From germline, CDR1 is DFQATT and CDR2 SNEGSKA (reference sequence). In DNA, the CDR3 is TGCAGTGCTTCCTTTTCTAGACGTCTACCCTACGAGCAGTACTTC. Its protein is CSASFSRRLPYEQYF.

The rearrangement uses TRBV20-1 and TRBJ1-5; D call uncertain. CDR1 is DFQATT and CDR2 is SNEGSKA in the germline V gene (reference sequence). The CDR3 is made up of 13 amino acids. V was shortened by 5 bases and J by 4 bases, with 12 bases between the two germline ends. For the CDR3, the DNA is TGCAGTGCTTGGACGAGGGAGAATCAGCCCCAGCATTTT. Translating it yields CSAWTRENQPQHF.

The chain couples TRBV11-3 to TRBJ2-3; 9 bases are shared with TRBD1. Germline trimming cut 4 bases from V and 4 bases from J; bases unmatched to any gene: 18. CDR3 length: 19 amino acids. Looked up from germline, CDR1 is SGHNT and CDR2 is YENEEA. The CDR3 is CASSSTFRRGQGTPDTQYF. In nucleotides, the CDR3 is TGTGCCAGCAGCTCGACATTTAGACGCGGACAGGGGACACCAGATACGCAGTATTTT.